The subject of this entry is one T cell receptor beta chain. This record comes from a study of blood T cell repertoires in COVID-19. Study background: Whether acute or convalescent, the COVID-19 samples came from the United States, Italy and Spain.

The CDR3 spans 16 residues. As originally analysed: Scientists estimated how many nucleated cells there were by amplifying reference gene primers. Assay used: immunoSEQ multiplex PCR; TCRdb lists only in-frame clones, some missing. V, J and clone size are those of that table, while D and trimming were read from the DNA. The top ten clones hold around 19% of a sample with tens of thousands of clones, approximately 86% of them seen once. V is TRBV1 and J is TRBJ2-5; the table's TRBD2 call for D was not verified on the DNA. TRBV1 constitutes a pseudogene. This sequence was found in a woman of 80 years or more with acute or convalescent COVID-19. Sequenced material: peripheral blood. The DNA of the CDR3 is TGCACCAGCAGCCCACGGGGCGGGGGGGCGTCAGAGACCCAGTACTTC. Translated, it gives CTSSPRGGGASETQYF.